What follows is one TCR beta chain and its context. Its antigen is undetermined. Per the germline V gene, CDR1 is SEHNR and CDR2 is FQNEAQ (reference sequence). V was trimmed by 4 bases and J by 4 bases, leaving 16 bases between them. The CDR3 sequence is 15 residues long. This sample is part of a study of cytomegalovirus exposure and HLA in healthy donors. General study findings and limits: Accurate predictions that matched the HLA-A and HLA-B alleles of most subjects were reportedly made from TCR beta sequences.

This PCR relied on a set of 60 Vbeta primers and 13 Jbeta primers. The assay was immunoSEQ multiplex PCR, and TCRdb's table has in-frame clones only and misses some. There are some 150,000 clones in the sample; 65% to 85% occur only once, and about 6.9% lies in the top ten. The chain carries TRBV7-9 and TRBJ1-2, with D maybe TRBD1 (5 bases). The sample consisted of PBMCs. The TCR was taken from a woman aged 40 to 55 in good health and CMV-seropositive. The CDR3 nucleotides read TGTGCCAGCAGCTATCAACAGGACGGGGGCTATGGCTACACCTTC. This translates into CASSYQQDGGYGYTF.